Listed here are 18 T cell receptor beta chains from one sample, sequenced in a study of blood T cell repertoires in COVID-19 (dated by TCRdb to 2018 to 2021). Library preparation was by the immunoSEQ multiplex PCR assay. TCRdb's version of the immuneACCESS table is confined to in-frame rearrangements and falls short of the full clone set. An unresolved V gene accounts for under half of the shortfall where checked; the remainder is of unknown origin. The table for this sample lists over 150,000 clones; roughly 81% of them were counted only once. Roughly 8% of the sample is held by the ten biggest clonotypes. Material: peripheral blood. The receptors shown here come from a woman aged 55-70 years with COVID-19, enrolled during active disease.

This clone was found once. The V and J genes are TRBV6-6 and TRBJ2-5, with D perhaps TRBD2 (6 bases). The V end lost 6 bases, the J end lost 4 bases, and 18 bases lay between the germline ends. This CDR3 is 15 amino acids long. Germline V CDR1 and CDR2: MNHNY, SVGAGI (reference sequence). The CDR3 spells CASRVTRAARETQYF. DNA for the CDR3: TGTGCCAGCAGAGTGACTAGAGCCGCCCGAGAGACCCAGTACTTC.

This chain joins TRBV18 and TRBJ1-1; tentatively, D is TRBD1 (5 bases). The CDR3 length is 16 residues. V was trimmed by 6 bases and J by 1 base, leaving 18 bases between them. CDR1 is KGHSH, CDR2 LQKENI, per germline. CDR3 coding DNA: TGTGCCAGCTCCCCGACGGTGGGGGGTGGGAACACTGAAGCTTTCTTT. Translated, it gives CASSPTVGGGNTEAFF.

This rearrangement joins TRBV5-6 to TRBJ1-2; tentative D call: TRBD1 (6 bases). The CDR3 covers 13 residues. Trimming shortened V by 1 base and J by 8 bases, and 12 bases separated the two germline ends. Germline V CDR1 and CDR2: SGHDT, YYEEEE. In nucleotides, the CDR3 is TGTGCCAGCAGCTTGTTACAGGGAAAGGGCTACACCTTC. This codes for CASSLLQGKGYTF.

The chain joins TRBV2 to TRBJ2-2; 8 bases agree with TRBD2. The V gene's germline CDR1 is SNHLY and CDR2 FYNNEI. J lost 9 bases, V lost 11 bases, and 11 bases had no gene match. The CDR3 sequence is 13 residues long. The CDR3 region has the DNA TGTGCCTGGATACCGCGGGGGGATTGGGAGCTGTTTTTT. This codes for CAWIPRGDWELFF. Full variable domain (outside the CDR3, taken from reference TRBV2 and TRBJ2-2): EPEVTQTPSHQVTQMGQEVILRCVPISNHLYFYWYRQILGQKVEFLVSFYNNEISEKSEIFDDQFSVERPDGSNFTLKIRSTKLEDSAMYFCAWIPRGDWELFFGEGSRLTVL.

The V gene is TRBV6-5, the J gene TRBJ2-1; TRBD1 matches at 9 bases. The CDR3 is made up of 15 amino acids. CDR1 MNHEY and CDR2 SVGAGI come from the germline V gene. V shed 7 bases, J shed 5 bases, and the junction held 9 bases outside the gene matches. The CDR3 region is CASNVRTGDHNEQFF. The CDR3 DNA follows: TGTGCCAGCAACGTTCGGACAGGGGACCACAATGAGCAGTTCTTC.

In this sample, this clone turned up once. The chain couples TRBV18 to TRBJ1-2; D gene ambiguous. The V end lost 3 bases, the J end lost 4 bases, and 12 bases lay between the germline ends. This CDR3 region has 14 residues. CDR1 is KGHSH, CDR2 LQKENI, per germline. CDR3 coding DNA: TGTGCCAGCTCACCGAGGGCCGTTAGCTATGGCTACACCTTC. Translation: CASSPRAVSYGYTF.

The V call is TRBV5-1, the J call TRBJ1-2; TRBD1 matches at 8 bases. The length of the CDR3 is 15 residues. The trim removed 0 bases at V and 7 bases at J, leaving 8 bases unmatched. Germline V gene sequence: CDR1 SGHRS, CDR2 YFSETQ. In DNA form, the CDR3 reads TGCGCCAGCAGCTTGGACAGGGGGACCCCAGGTGGCTACACCTTC. Residues: CASSLDRGTPGGYTF.

This clone is a singleton in its sample. The chain has TRBV14 and TRBJ1-6, with a weak D call TRBD1 (5 bases). The germline gives CDR1 SGHDN, CDR2 FVKESK. The CDR3 is 15 residues long. V was clipped by 0 bases and J by 8 bases, with 11 bases between them. CDR3 region: CASSQDQGIYSPLHF. The CDR3 region has the DNA TGTGCCAGCAGCCAAGATCAGGGAATTTATTCACCCCTCCACTTT.

This chain uses TRBV25-1 with TRBJ1-4; 7 nucleotides align to TRBD1. V lost 1 base to trimming and J lost 0 bases; unmatched junction nucleotides: 8. Germline values: CDR1 MGHDK, CDR2 SYGVNS. The CDR3 spans 18 residues. CDR3 sequence (DNA): TGTGCCAGCAGTGAATGGGGACAGAACCTCCCAACTAATGAAAAACTGTTTTTT. Encoded protein: CASSEWGQNLPTNEKLFF. The variable domain in full, completed from reference TRBV25-1 and TRBJ1-4, reads EADIYQTPRYLVIGTGKKITLECSQTMGHDKMYWYQQDPGMELHLIHYSYGVNSTEKGDLSSESTVSRIRTEHFPLTLESARPSHTSQYLCASSEWGQNLPTNEKLFFGSGTQLSVL.

The sample holds a few counts of this clone. CDR3 region: CASSQEVGYRGSEQFF. The CDR3 DNA follows: TGTGCCAGCAGCCAAGAGGTAGGATACCGGGGGAGTGAGCAGTTCTTC. This chain links TRBV3-1 (or the pseudogene TRBV3-2) with TRBJ2-1; TRBD2 might be the D (6 bases). The V end lost 0 bases, the J end lost 9 bases, and 18 bases lay between the germline ends. CDR1 is LGHDT and CDR2 is YNNKEL in the germline V gene (reference sequence). This CDR3 region has 16 residues.

This chain links TRBV6-5 with TRBJ1-6, with TRBD1 as a possible D gene (6 bases). Trimming took 7 bases from V and 8 from J, leaving 12 bases between them. CDR3 length: 13 residues. CDR1 and CDR2 (germline): MNHEY, SVGAGI. The CDR3 protein is CASTDSDDSPLHF. As DNA, the CDR3 is TGTGCCAGCACGGACAGTGATGATTCACCCCTCCACTTT.

This chain joins TRBV27 and TRBJ1-5; D uncertain. CDR3 length: 15 amino acids. Trimming cost V 6 bases and J 1 base, with 13 bases left between them. Germline loops: CDR1 MNHEY, CDR2 SMNVEV (reference sequence). Written as DNA, the CDR3 is TGTGCCAGCAGACATGGGCAGCTCAGCAATCAGCCCCAGCATTTT. Protein: CASRHGQLSNQPQHF.

The chain links TRBV11-2 to TRBJ2-3, with 7 bases that match TRBD2. The junction had 4 bases not matched to a gene; V was cut back by 1 base and J by 0 bases. In germline, CDR1 is SGHAT, CDR2 FQNNGV. The length of the CDR3 is 16 residues. This CDR3 is CASSLGLAGSTDTQYF. CDR3 bases: TGTGCCAGCAGCTTAGGACTAGCTGGGAGCACAGATACGCAGTATTTT.

On this clone: The same CDR3 can be traced to other DNA sequences in this sample. The V and J genes are TRBV6-5 and TRBJ1-6, with TRBD1 identical over 7 bases. V dropped 6 bases and J dropped 7; count of bases not matched to a gene: 6. This CDR3 has 14 residues. Germline CDR1 and CDR2: MNHEY and SVGAGI. CDR3 nucleotide sequence: TGTGCCAGCAGGAGGGACAGAAGCAATTCACCCCTCCACTTT. It specifies CASRRDRSNSPLHF.

The chain carries TRBV7-9 and TRBJ2-7; TRBD1 might be the D (5 bases). The length of the CDR3 is 15 residues. V was cut by 4 bases and J by 3 bases, with 16 bases left in between. From germline, CDR1 is SEHNR and CDR2 FQNEAQ (reference sequence). CDR3 in DNA: TGTGCCAGCAGCTCCTTGCCCGCAGGGATCTACGAGCAGTACTTC. Translated, it gives CASSSLPAGIYEQYF.

A single count supports this clone. This rearrangement joins TRBV27 to TRBJ1-3; TRBD1 aligns across 9 bases. J was trimmed by 4 bases and V by 4 bases; bases with no gene match: 5. The CDR3 loop spans 15 amino acids. CDR1 MNHEY and CDR2 SMNVEV come from the germline V gene (reference sequence). CDR3 bases: TGTGCCAGCAGTTCACAGGGGGCATCCGGAAACACCATATATTTT. Its translation: CASSSQGASGNTIYF.

The gene calls are TRBV7-3 and TRBJ2-7; D is undetermined. Germline CDR1 reads SGHTA; CDR2 reads FQGTGA. The ends were cut back, 1 base at V and 2 bases at J, with 6 bases in the middle. The CDR3 runs 13 residues. The CDR3 reads CASSLSVPYEQYF. Written as DNA, the CDR3 is TGTGCCAGCAGCTTAAGCGTACCCTACGAGCAGTACTTC.

The rearrangement links TRBV6-4 to TRBJ2-3; 7 bases align to TRBD1. The V and J ends lost 5 bases and 6 bases, in that order; junction bases with no gene match: 5. The germline V gene encodes CDR1 MRHNA and CDR2 SNTAGT. This CDR3 is 13 amino acids long. The CDR3: CASSTDRVDTQYF. The CDR3 coding sequence is TGTGCCAGCAGTACTGACAGGGTTGATACGCAGTATTTT.